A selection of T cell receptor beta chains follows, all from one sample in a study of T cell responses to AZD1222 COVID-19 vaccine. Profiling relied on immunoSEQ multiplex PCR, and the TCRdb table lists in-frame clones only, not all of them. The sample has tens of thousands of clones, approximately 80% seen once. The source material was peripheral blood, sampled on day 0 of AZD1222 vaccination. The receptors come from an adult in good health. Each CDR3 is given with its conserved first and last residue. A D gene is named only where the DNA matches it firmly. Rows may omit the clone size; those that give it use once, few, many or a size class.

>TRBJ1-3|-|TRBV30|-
TGTGCCTGGAGTGTAAAGGGATCCTCTGGAAACACCATATATTTT
CAWSVKGSSGNTIYF
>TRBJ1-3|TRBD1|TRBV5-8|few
TGTGCCAGCAGCATAGGACAGGCCTACTCTGGAAACACCATATATTTT
CASSIGQAYSGNTIYF
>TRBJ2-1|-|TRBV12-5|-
TGTGCTAGTGGTTTGGGCCTAGCGGAGCAGTTCTTC
CASGLGLAEQFF
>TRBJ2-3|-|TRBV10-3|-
TGTGCCATCAAGGTTGGAGCTAGCACAGATACGCAGTATTTT
CAIKVGASTDTQYF
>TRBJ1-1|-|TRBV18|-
TGTGCCAGCTCACCTGGGCAAAACACTGAAGCTTTCTTT
CASSPGQNTEAFF
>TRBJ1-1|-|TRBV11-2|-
TGTGCCAGCAGCCGTGCCCACTCGACAGCCACTGAAGCTTTCTTT
CASSRAHSTATEAFF
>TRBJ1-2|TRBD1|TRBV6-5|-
TGTGCCAGCAGGGACAGGGGGGCCTATGGCTACACCTTC
CASRDRGAYGYTF
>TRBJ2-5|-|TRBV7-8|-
TGTGCCAGCAGTGGCAGGGGCGGAGAGACCCAGTACTTC
CASSGRGGETQYF
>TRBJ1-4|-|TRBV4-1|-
TGCGCCAGCAGCCAAGATCGGCGCAGGACTAATGAAAAACTGTTTTTT
CASSQDRRRTNEKLFF
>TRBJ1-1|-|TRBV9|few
TGTGCCAGCAGCGTTGATCCCGGGGGAGTCGGCACTGAAGCTTTCTTT
CASSVDPGGVGTEAFF
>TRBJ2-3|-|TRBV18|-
TGTGCCAGCTCACCACCGCAGGCCTATACGCAGTATTTT
CASSPPQAYTQYF
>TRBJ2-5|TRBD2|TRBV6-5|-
TGTGCCAGCAAGGGAGGGTACCAAGAGACCCAGTACTTC
CASKGGYQETQYF
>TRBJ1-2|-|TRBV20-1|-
TGCAGTGCTAGTTTGGCAGAAAACTATGGCTACACCTTC
CSASLAENYGYTF
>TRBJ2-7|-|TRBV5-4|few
TGTGCCAGCAGCGAGACCCGATCGGAGCAGTACTTC
CASSETRSEQYF
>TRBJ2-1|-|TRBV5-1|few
TGCGCCAGCAGCTTGGAGGGCGGGGGCCCTAGTGAGCAGTTCTTC
CASSLEGGGPSEQFF
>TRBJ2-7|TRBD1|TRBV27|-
TGTGCCAGCAGTTTCGGACAGGGCTTGGGGGAGCAGTACTTC
CASSFGQGLGEQYF
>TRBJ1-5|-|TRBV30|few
TGTGCCTGGAGTCAAAATGCGGGGCCCAATCAGCCCCAGCATTTT
CAWSQNAGPNQPQHF
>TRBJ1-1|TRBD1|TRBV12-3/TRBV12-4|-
TGTGCCAGCAGTTTGAACAGGGGATCCGAAGCTTTCTTT
CASSLNRGSEAFF
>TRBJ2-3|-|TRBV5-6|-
TGTGCCAGCAGCCCCGGCTGGGGGAGTGGAGATACGCAGTATTTT
CASSPGWGSGDTQYF
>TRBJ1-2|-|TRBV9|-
TGTGCCAGCAGCGTAGCCTCATCGGGGGCCTATGGCTACACCTTC
CASSVASSGAYGYTF
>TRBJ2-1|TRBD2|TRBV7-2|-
TGTGCCAGCAGCCCTTTCTCGACTAGCGGGAATGAGCAGTTCTTC
CASSPFSTSGNEQFF
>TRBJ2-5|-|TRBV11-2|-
TGTGCCAGCAGCAATGAAGAGCCCGGCGAGGAGACCCAGTACTTC
CASSNEEPGEETQYF
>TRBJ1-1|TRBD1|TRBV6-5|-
TGTGCCACCAGGGGGGACACTGAAGCTTTCTTT
CATRGDTEAFF
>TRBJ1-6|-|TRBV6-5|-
TGTGCCAGCAGTTACCTGGGAGCCTATAATTCACCCCTCCACTTT
CASSYLGAYNSPLHF
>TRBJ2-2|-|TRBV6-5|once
TGTGCCAGCATCTCTCCCGGGGGGAACACCGGGGAGCTGTTTTTT
CASISPGGNTGELFF
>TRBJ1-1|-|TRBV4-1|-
TGCGCCAGCAGCCATCCAGACAGTTTGAACACTGAAGCTTTCTTT
CASSHPDSLNTEAFF
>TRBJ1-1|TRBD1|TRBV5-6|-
TGTGCCAGCAGCTCCGGACAGGGCTTTCAAGCTTTCTTT
CASSSGQGFQAFF
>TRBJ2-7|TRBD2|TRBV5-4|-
TGTGCCAGCAGCTTCGGGAGCGGGAGCTACGAGCAGTACTTC
CASSFGSGSYEQYF
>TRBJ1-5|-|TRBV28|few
TGTGCCAGCAAAAGCCCGAATCAGCCCCAGCATTTT
CASKSPNQPQHF
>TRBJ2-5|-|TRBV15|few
TGTGCCACCAGCAGAGATCTGATCCTTCAAGAGACCCAGTACTTC
CATSRDLILQETQYF
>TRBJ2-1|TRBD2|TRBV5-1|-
TGCGCCAGCAGCTTTAGCGGGAGGGCCTTTGAGCAGTTCTTC
CASSFSGRAFEQFF
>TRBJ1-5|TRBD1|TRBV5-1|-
TGCGCCAGCAGCTTGGGGGACAGGGACAATCAGCCCCAGCATTTT
CASSLGDRDNQPQHF
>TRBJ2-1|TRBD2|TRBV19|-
TGTGCCAGTAGTATATTGCCTAGCGGGGGAAGTTACAATGAGCAGTTCTTC
CASSILPSGGSYNEQFF
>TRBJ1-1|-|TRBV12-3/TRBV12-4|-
TGTGCCAGCAACGGGGTCGATAGGACTGAAGCTTTCTTT
CASNGVDRTEAFF
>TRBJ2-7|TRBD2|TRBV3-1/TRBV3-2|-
TGTGCCAGCAGCCACGCCACGGGCGGGGGGTACGAGCAGTACTTC
CASSHATGGGYEQYF
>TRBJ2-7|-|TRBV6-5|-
TGTGCCAGCAGTTACACAGTTTCCGAGCAGTACTTC
CASSYTVSEQYF
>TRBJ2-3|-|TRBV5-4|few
TGTGCCAGCAGCTTGGGAATCGGGCCAGACACAGATACGCAGTATTTT
CASSLGIGPDTDTQYF
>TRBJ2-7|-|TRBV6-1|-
TGTGCCAGCAGTGAAGGTCGGGGGTTCGCCTACGAGCAGTACTTC
CASSEGRGFAYEQYF
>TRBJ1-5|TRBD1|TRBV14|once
TGTGCCAGCCCCCCGTGGGGACAGGGGTCATCAGGGGGCAATCAGCCCCAGCATTTT
CASPPWGQGSSGGNQPQHF
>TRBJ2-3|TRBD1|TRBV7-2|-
TGTGCCAGCAGCAAGACAGGGTACACAGATACGCAGTATTTT
CASSKTGYTDTQYF
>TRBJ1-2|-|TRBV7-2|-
TGTGCCAGCCCCTCGCTAGGCTATGGCTACACCTTC
CASPSLGYGYTF